The 4 T cell receptor beta chains listed next were all sequenced from one sample in a study of shared clonotypes between healthy human individuals. Libraries were prepared by immunoSEQ multiplex PCR; TCRdb keeps only in-frame clonotypes and omits some of them. Here the sample spans about 460,000 clones, around 77% being singletons. What was sequenced was PBMCs. Source of these receptors: a woman in her thirties or forties in good health. Some clones in this sample may be carry-over from other donors' samples.

The CDR3 spells CASSSWQDNTGELFF. The CDR3, as DNA: TGTGCCAGCAGTTCCTGGCAGGATAACACCGGGGAGCTGTTTTTT. The rearrangement links TRBV6-5 to TRBJ2-2; D gene unclear. Trimming removed 4 bases from V and 2 bases from J, with 11 bases in between. The CDR3 has 15 residues. Looked up from germline, CDR1 is MNHEY and CDR2 is SVGAGI.

The chain links TRBV9 to TRBJ2-1, with D hard to call. The germline CDR1 and CDR2 sequences are SGDLS and YYNGEE. V was shortened by 6 bases and J by 2 bases, with 15 bases between the two germline ends. The CDR3 contains 15 residues. This CDR3 is CASTLNNDPYNEQFF. The CDR3 DNA sequence: TGTGCCAGCACACTAAACAACGACCCCTACAATGAGCAGTTCTTC.

This clone turned up a few times. V gene TRBV19 combines with J gene TRBJ1-2; 7 nucleotides line up with TRBD1. This CDR3 comprises 14 residues. The J segment lost 7 bases and the V segment lost 5 bases, leaving 10 bases of the junction unmatched. Germline CDR1 is LNHDA and CDR2 is SQIVND (reference sequence). CDR3 amino acids: CASSAETGTAGYTF. The CDR3 coding sequence is TGTGCCAGTAGTGCCGAGACAGGGACCGCTGGCTACACCTTC.

The V gene is TRBV4-1, the J gene TRBJ2-1; unclear D gene. Germline V lookup: CDR1 MGHRA, CDR2 YSYEKL. Trimming cost V 1 base and J 0 bases, with 10 bases left between them. The CDR3 contains 16 residues. For the CDR3, the DNA is TGCGCCAGCAGCCAAGGCCCGGAAAGCTCCTACAATGAGCAGTTCTTC. It yields the protein CASSQGPESSYNEQFF.